The 8 T cell receptor beta chains below come from one sample, sequenced in a study of T-cell reconstitution after alpha-beta-depleted transplantation in children. As it was prepared, the TCRbeta library received unique molecular identifiers. MiXCR, applied by TCRdb to the PCR reads, yields one record per CDR3 protein. The top ten clones hold about 28% of a sample with about 980,000 distinct CDR3 sequences, roughly 29% of them seen once. Sequenced here: PBMCs, mostly from graft donor cells, sampled 360 days after TCRalphabeta/CD19-depleted stem cell transplant. Receptors originate from a boy younger than two who had a stem cell transplant for SCID, so the T cells may come from the graft donor.

The gene calls are TRBV30 and TRBJ2-5; 7 nucleotides line up with TRBD2. V gave up 3 bases and J gave up 5 bases; unmatched junction bases: 3. This CDR3 has 12 residues. Germline CDR1 is GTSNPN and CDR2 is SVGIG (reference sequence). The CDR3 reads CAWSELAETQYF. The CDR3 DNA is TGTGCCTGGAGCGAACTAGCGGAGACCCAGTACTTC.

This clonotype was counted a few times. The rearrangement uses TRBV7-9 and TRBJ2-5; D unclear. CDR1 and CDR2 (germline): SEHNR, FQNEAQ (reference sequence). Trimming removed 4 bases at V and 2 bases at J, with 11 bases between. The CDR3 extends over 14 amino acids. This CDR3 is CASSSRLKQETQYF. The CDR3 DNA is TGTGCCAGCAGCTCCCGACTGAAACAAGAGACCCAGTACTTC.

This sequence joins TRBV5-1 and TRBJ1-1; D unresolved. The germline V gene encodes CDR1 SGHRS and CDR2 YFSETQ. The ends were cut back, 5 bases at V and 3 bases at J, with 8 bases in the middle. The CDR3 runs to 12 residues. The CDR3 reads CASRSVYTEAFF. The CDR3 DNA reads as TGCGCCAGCAGGTCCGTATACACTGAAGCTTTCTTT.

This clonotype was seen a few times. The genes are TRBV18 and TRBJ2-2, with a tentative D call TRBD2 (5 bases). CDR1 and CDR2 (germline): KGHSH, LQKENI. The CDR3 is 15 residues long. Trimming removed 8 bases at V and 4 bases at J, with 17 bases between. The CDR3 is CASVTVTKLTGELFF. The DNA for the CDR3 is TGTGCCAGCGTGACGGTGACTAAACTCACCGGGGAGCTGTTTTTT.

The chain has TRBV30 and TRBJ2-2; no clear D. The CDR3 loop spans 12 amino acids. Trimming left V 4 bases short and J 5 bases short, with 8 bases between. Germline V CDR1 and CDR2: GTSNPN, SVGIG (reference sequence). The CDR3 loop reads CAWKYGTGELFF. In DNA form, the CDR3 reads TGTGCCTGGAAGTATGGGACCGGGGAGCTGTTTTTT.

This clonotype was observed a few times. CDR3 nucleotide sequence: TGTGCCAGCAGCCTCGGACAGGCTGTGTTCCACGAGCAGTACTTC. Amino acid sequence: CASSLGQAVFHEQYF. The chain combines TRBV12-3 or TRBV12-4 with TRBJ2-7, with 7 positions matching TRBD1. The CDR3 length is 15 residues. Germline trimming cut 6 bases from V and 5 bases from J; bases unmatched to any gene: 13.

The chain carries TRBV25-1 and TRBJ2-7; 8 bases fit TRBD1. The CDR3 loop spans 14 amino acids. Germline V gene sequence: CDR1 MGHDK, CDR2 SYGVNS. V lost 3 bases to trimming and J lost 2 bases; unmatched junction nucleotides: 3. This CDR3 reads CASSDPGQAYEQYF. Here the CDR3 DNA reads TGTGCCAGCAGTGACCCGGGACAGGCCTACGAGCAGTACTTC.

This clonotype was detected only a few times. V is TRBV12-3 or TRBV12-4 and J is TRBJ1-1, with D possibly TRBD1 on 5 matching bases. The V end was cut by 2 bases, the J end by 7 bases, with 11 bases between. CDR3 length: 13 residues. The CDR3 is CASSLFGGGEAFF. The CDR3 DNA reads TGTGCCAGCAGTTTATTTGGCGGGGGTGAAGCTTTCTTT.